The following is a T cell receptor (beta chain) sequence with its context. Using immunoSEQ multiplex PCR, the repertoire was profiled, and TCRdb retains in-frame clones only, with some absent. Found here are about 150,000 clones, around 87% of them singletons; the top ten hold under 0.65%. This record comes from a study of blood T cell repertoires in COVID-19. Study-wide background: Acute and convalescent COVID-19 specimens originated in the United States, Italy and Spain.

CDR3 length equals 22 residues. Sequencing was performed on peripheral blood. The chain recombines TRBV21-1 with TRBJ1-6; the table's D call TRBD1 went unverified against the DNA. TRBV21-1 constitutes a pseudogene. The source is a man aged 55 to 70 with COVID-19, enrolled during active disease. The CDR3 sequence is CASSKGQEWVMLGSSYNSPLHF. The CDR3 DNA reads as TGTGCCAGCAGCAAAGGACAGGAGTGGGTTATGCTGGGTAGCTCCTATAATTCACCCCTCCACTTT.